This TCR beta chain came from a study of graft-versus-host responses after intestinal transplantation. The trim removed 5 bases at V and 3 bases at J, leaving 6 bases unmatched. Germline V gives CDR1 PRHDT, CDR2 FYEKMQ (reference sequence). CDR3 size: 14 residues. Study observations and caveats: Allografts of one patient group, those with graft-donor T cell macrochimerism, had high graft-versus-host to host-versus-graft clonal ratios.

Method: immunoSEQ multiplex PCR; TCRdb's copy keeps in-frame clones and lacks some. This table has approximately 11,000 clones, roughly nine tenths appearing once. Regarding this clone: Its specificity is not known.

The time point is: postoperative day 105 after intestinal transplantation (dayNNNN = postoperative day). The TCR originated in a human patient who received an intestinal transplant, so some T cells may come from the graft donor. The starting material was PBMCs, obtained 105 days after intestinal transplantation. This chain joins TRBV13 and TRBJ2-7, with TRBD1 matching 8 bases. CDR3 in amino acids: CASSQTGTGYEQYF. As DNA, the CDR3 is TGTGCCAGCAGCCAAACCGGGACAGGCTACGAGCAGTACTTC.